This is a list of T cell receptor beta chains from one sample in a study of T-cell reconstitution after alpha-beta-depleted transplantation in children. TCRdb reanalysed the PCR reads using MiXCR and keeps one entry per CDR3 protein. The profile shows some 400,000 distinct CDR3 sequences, 20% of them singletons. The material was PBMCs from the stem cell graft donor, obtained from the stem cell graft. The receptors stem from a human donor who donated a stem cell graft to a child with acute myeloid leukemia. Each CDR3 is given with its conserved first and last residue. Fields, in order: clone size, J gene, V gene, D gene, CDR3 DNA, CDR3 protein. D genes are given only for firm matches. Expanded clones are given a class, and other clones once, few, many or no size at all.

few TRBJ2-1 TRBV29-1 NA TGCAGCGTTTTGAGGGGTCCCCCCTACAATGAGCAGTTCTTC CSVLRGPPYNEQFF
NA TRBJ1-5 TRBV7-9 NA TGTGCCAGCAGCTTAATCGGGGACCTTAGCAATCAGCCCCAGCATTTT CASSLIGDLSNQPQHF
NA TRBJ1-4 TRBV2 NA TGTGCCAGCAGTACCCGGGACGGCGAAAAACTGTTTTTT CASSTRDGEKLFF
NA TRBJ2-1 TRBV12-3/TRBV12-4 TRBD2 TGTGCCAGCAGTTTATCTGGACTAGCGGGAAAGGGTTACAATGAGCAGTTCTTC CASSLSGLAGKGYNEQFF
NA TRBJ2-7 TRBV3-1 TRBD1 TGTGCCAGCAGCCCTCGACAGGGGAAGTCCGAGCAGTACTTC CASSPRQGKSEQYF
NA TRBJ2-3 TRBV4-1 TRBD2 TGCGCCAGCAGCCAAGATGCGCGGGAGGGCCAAGATACGCAGTATTTT CASSQDAREGQDTQYF
NA TRBJ1-1 TRBV29-1 NA TGCAGCGCTAAACAGACAGCCATGAACACTGAAGCTTTCTTT CSAKQTAMNTEAFF
NA TRBJ2-1 TRBV4-1 TRBD2 TGCGCCAGCAGCCAACACTTCGGACTAGGAGGCTACAATGAGCAGTTCTTC CASSQHFGLGGYNEQFF
NA TRBJ2-5 TRBV28 TRBD2 TGTGCCAGCAGCCGGGGGGGAGACCAAGAGACCCAGTACTTC CASSRGGDQETQYF
NA TRBJ2-7 TRBV5-5 NA TGTGCCAGCAGCATAGACAGGACTGGCAGGTCCGAGCAGTACTTC CASSIDRTGRSEQYF
NA TRBJ2-7 TRBV5-1 TRBD1 TGCGCCAGCAGACCGGGACAGGGGGTACTCTACGAGCAGTACTTC CASRPGQGVLYEQYF
few TRBJ2-7 TRBV2 NA TGTGCCAGCCTCGGTCGGAGGTACGAGCAGTACTTC CASLGRRYEQYF
NA TRBJ2-1 TRBV20-1 TRBD2 TGCAGTGCTAGAGGGACTAGCGGGAGAGCCGGACTTTGGTTCTTC CSARGTSGRAGLWFF
NA TRBJ2-1 TRBV20-1 NA TGCAGTGCTAGCGGGCCCACCTACAATGAGCAGTTCTTC CSASGPTYNEQFF
few TRBJ2-5 TRBV5-6 NA TGTGCCAGCAGAGTTGGCGGGGGCGTGGAGACCCAGTACTTC CASRVGGGVETQYF
many TRBJ2-7 TRBV20-1 NA TGCAGTGCTAGGGGAGGCGATATCGACGAGCAGTACTTC CSARGGDIDEQYF
many TRBJ2-5 TRBV20-1 TRBD2 TGCAGTGCTAGAGATGGGAGGGGCGCTGAGACCCAGTACTTC CSARDGRGAETQYF
NA TRBJ2-1 TRBV9 NA TGTGCCAGCAGCGTCGCGAGGGCTGGTGAGCAGTTCTTC CASSVARAGEQFF
few TRBJ2-7 TRBV5-6 NA TGTGCCAGCAGCTTGGGGGACATCGCCTACGAGCAGTACTTC CASSLGDIAYEQYF
few TRBJ2-6 TRBV12-3/TRBV12-4 TRBD1 TGTGCCAGCAGCCGACGGACAGGGTTTCTGTCTGGGGCCAACGTCCTGACTTTC CASSRRTGFLSGANVLTF
few TRBJ2-7 TRBV5-1 NA TGCGCCAGCAGCTTCAGGGAGCGCGAGCAGTACTTC CASSFREREQYF
NA TRBJ1-4 TRBV4-1 NA TGCGCCAGCAGCCCCTCGGGAGGGCAGGGGAGTAATGAAAAACTGTTTTTT CASSPSGGQGSNEKLFF
many TRBJ2-5 TRBV29-1 NA TGCAGCGTTGCCGGGAGCCTAAAAGAGACCCAGTACTTC CSVAGSLKETQYF
NA TRBJ2-7 TRBV7-9 NA TGTGCCAGCAGCTTCCGTCCCGACGAGCAGTACTTC CASSFRPDEQYF
NA TRBJ2-7 TRBV12-3/TRBV12-4 TRBD1 TGTGCCAGCAGGGGACAGGGCTACTACGAGCAGTACTTC CASRGQGYYEQYF
many TRBJ2-1 TRBV20-1 TRBD2 TGCAGTGCTCAATCCTCGACTAGCGGTAATTCCTACAATGAGCAGTTCTTC CSAQSSTSGNSYNEQFF
many TRBJ2-1 TRBV20-1 TRBD2 TGCAGTGCTAGACTAGCGGGGAGCTCCTACAATGAGCAGTTCTTC CSARLAGSSYNEQFF